This entry features one T cell receptor beta chain sequence. This specimen belongs to a study of cytomegalovirus exposure and HLA in healthy donors. The J segment lost 3 bases and the V segment lost 5 bases, leaving 10 bases of the junction unmatched. CDR3 length equals 16 residues. Germline V gene data show CDR1 as MNHEY and CDR2 as SMNVEV (reference sequence). The PCR had 60 Vbeta and 13 Jbeta primers. The protocol was immunoSEQ multiplex PCR, while the TCRdb copy is restricted to in-frame clones and leaves out a portion. This table has about 150,000 clones, approximately 81% appearing once. What was sequenced was PBMCs. The TCR comes from a male donor in good health and CMV-seronegative. V gene TRBV27 combines with J gene TRBJ2-7, with 10 nucleotides matching TRBD2. The CDR3 reads CASSALAGVRDYEQYF. The DNA for the CDR3 is TGTGCCAGCAGTGCTCTAGCGGGAGTTCGGGACTACGAGCAGTACTTC.